What follows are 23 T cell receptor beta chains derived from one specimen sequenced in a study of T cells in Graves' hyperthyroidism and ophthalmopathy. TCR beta CDR3 regions were amplified from RNA transcripts. An initial round of RT-PCR targeting the TCR CDR3 relied on the HTBI primer set. TCRdb re-called the multiplex PCR reads with MiXCR, one entry per CDR3 protein. The sample holds approximately 640,000 distinct CDR3 sequences, approximately 15% seen once. Sequencing was done on a sample of blood. These TCRs come from a man aged 50 to 59 with Graves' hyperthyroidism.

The rearrangement links TRBV6-5 to TRBJ2-3; D may correspond to TRBD1 or TRBD2 (6 bases each). Germline loops: CDR1 MNHEY, CDR2 SVGAGI. Trimming left V 2 bases short and J 2 bases short, with 20 bases between. The CDR3 has 18 amino acids. The CDR3 sequence: CASSYDGTGAVYTDTQYF. The CDR3, as DNA: TGTGCCAGCAGTTACGATGGGACGGGGGCGGTATACACAGATACGCAGTATTTT.

The table lists this clonotype with many counts. The chain carries TRBV7-6 and TRBJ2-1; 9 nucleotides agree with TRBD1. Germline V lookup: CDR1 SGHVS, CDR2 FNYEAQ. V was clipped by 1 base and J by 10 bases; unmatched bases: 11. The CDR3 covers 16 residues. The CDR3 coding sequence is TGTGCCAGCAGCTTAGACGGGACAGGGCCTGTTCTGGAGCAGTTCTTC. Encoded protein: CASSLDGTGPVLEQFF.

This clonotype was observed many times. This chain connects TRBV10-3 to TRBJ1-1, with D perhaps matching TRBD1 (5 bases). This CDR3 contains 11 residues. Deletions cut 2 bases from V and 7 bases from J, with 5 bases between. Germline V CDR1 and CDR2: ENHRY, SYGVKD. Written as DNA, the CDR3 is TGTGCCATCAGTGAGGACAGTGAAGCTTTCTTT. Protein: CAISEDSEAFF.

The chain combines TRBV7-2 with TRBJ2-1, with D possibly matching TRBD2 (6 bases). V was trimmed by 3 bases and J by 3 bases, leaving 15 bases between them. Per germline, CDR1 SGHTA and CDR2 FQGNSA. This CDR3 is 16 amino acids long. CDR3 region: CASSFTGDSGYNEQFF. CDR3 nucleotide sequence: TGTGCCAGCAGCTTCACCGGGGACTCGGGCTACAATGAGCAGTTCTTC.

The sample holds many counts of this clonotype. The chain recombines TRBV6-2 or TRBV6-3 with TRBJ2-1; tentative D call: TRBD2 (6 bases). This CDR3 has 17 amino acids. V dropped 6 bases and J dropped 0 bases, with 18 bases sitting between them. CDR1 is MNHEY and CDR2 is SVGEGT in the germline V gene. The CDR3 spells CASSNSGGEISYNEQFF. CDR3 in DNA: TGTGCCAGCAGCAACAGCGGAGGGGAAATCTCCTACAATGAGCAGTTCTTC.

This clonotype has a count of ten or more. The chain has TRBV27 and TRBJ2-1, with 11 bases fitting TRBD2. J gave up 6 bases and V 5 bases, and 6 bases lay outside the gene matches. CDR3 size: 15 residues. Germline V lookup: CDR1 MNHEY, CDR2 SMNVEV (reference sequence). CDR3 nucleotide sequence: TGTGCCAGCAGTCCGTTTACTAGCGGGAGCAATGAGCAGTTCTTC. The encoded protein is CASSPFTSGSNEQFF.

This clonotype was counted ten times or more. The chain employs TRBV11-2 and TRBJ2-2; 14 bases match TRBD2. CDR1 is SGHAT, CDR2 FQNNGV, per germline. The CDR3 runs to 20 residues. Trimming took 5 bases from V and 4 from J; bases not matched to a gene: 15. CDR3 in amino acids: CASSPYTGTSGSGRTGELFF. The CDR3 nucleotides are TGTGCCAGCAGCCCCTACACCGGGACTAGCGGGAGCGGTCGCACCGGGGAGCTGTTTTTT.

Only a few counts were recorded for this clonotype. V is TRBV5-1 and J is TRBJ2-2; D is tentatively TRBD1 or TRBD2 (5 bases each). The germline V gene encodes CDR1 SGHRS and CDR2 YFSETQ. CDR3 length: 16 amino acids. V lost 4 bases and J 8 bases, leaving 21 bases between the germline ends. The CDR3 is CASSPGSGTIMGELFF. The CDR3 DNA reads as TGCGCCAGCAGCCCGGGGTCAGGGACGATTATGGGGGAGCTGTTTTTT.

On this clonotype: A read error is possible here, since a much larger clone lies one base away. This chain uses TRBV6-1 with TRBJ1-5; D uncertain. V was shortened by 8 bases and J by 5 bases, with 19 bases between the two germline ends. This CDR3 region has 15 residues. Germline V gives CDR1 MNHNS, CDR2 SASEGT. The CDR3 loop reads CASRQDGSIHQPQHF. CDR3 coding DNA: TGTGCCAGCCGTCAGGACGGATCAATCCATCAGCCCCAGCATTTT.

There are many counts of this clonotype. The DNA of the CDR3 is TGTGCCAGCAGTTATGGACAGGGCTATGAGCAGTTCTTC. Translation gives CASSYGQGYEQFF. The chain couples TRBV28 to TRBJ2-1; TRBD1 matches at 8 bases. The J segment lost 8 bases and the V segment lost 4 bases, leaving 4 bases of the junction unmatched. The CDR3 loop spans 13 amino acids. Germline V gene lookup returns CDR1 MDHEN and CDR2 SYDVKM.

There are many counts of this clonotype. The chain employs TRBV27 and TRBJ1-2; 7 bases fit TRBD1. CDR1 is MNHEY, CDR2 SMNVEV, per germline (reference sequence). The CDR3 runs to 13 residues. The V gene end was trimmed by 5 bases and the J gene end by 7 bases; junction bases not matched to a gene: 7. For the CDR3, the DNA is TGTGCCAGCAGTAACAGGGGTTATCGTGGCTACACCTTC. Protein: CASSNRGYRGYTF.

The table lists this clonotype with many counts. The J gene is TRBJ2-1, the V gene TRBV6-2 or TRBV6-3, with D perhaps matching TRBD2 (6 bases). The V and J ends lost 2 bases and 13 bases respectively, with 12 bases between them. The CDR3 spans 12 residues. Germline V lookup: CDR1 MNHEY, CDR2 SVGEGT. Here the CDR3 DNA reads TGTGCCAGCAGTTACGGGGGGTCTCCCCAGTTCTTC. Translating it yields CASSYGGSPQFF.

This clonotype was counted at least ten times. J is TRBJ1-1 and V is TRBV11-2; no clear D. Per germline, CDR1 SGHAT and CDR2 FQNNGV. V was pared by 5 bases and J by 7 bases, with 11 bases between. This CDR3 has 12 amino acids. CDR3 sequence reads: CASSPLLGEAFF. The CDR3 region has the DNA TGTGCCAGCAGCCCACTGTTGGGTGAAGCTTTCTTT.

This clonotype was seen repeatedly, ten times or more. This rearrangement joins TRBV6-2 or TRBV6-3 to TRBJ2-7, with 8 bases that match TRBD1. The CDR3 length is 15 residues. The V gene end was trimmed by 2 bases and the J gene end by 3 bases; junction bases not matched to a gene: 6. Germline V gene data show CDR1 as MNHEY and CDR2 as SVGEGT. The CDR3 DNA reads as TGTGCCAGCAGTTACGAGGACAGGGTCCGCTACGAGCAGTACTTC. Its translation: CASSYEDRVRYEQYF.

In this sample, this clonotype turned up many times. The rearrangement joins TRBV28 to TRBJ2-3; 10 bases agree with TRBD2. V lost 7 bases and J lost 2; bases outside the gene matches: 6. Germline lookup yields CDR1 MDHEN and CDR2 SYDVKM. CDR3 length equals 15 residues. CDR3 region: CASTWTSGSTDTQYF. The CDR3 region has the DNA TGTGCCAGCACCTGGACTAGCGGTTCCACAGATACGCAGTATTTT.

In this sample, this clonotype turned up many times. The rearrangement joins TRBV6-5 to TRBJ1-6; 7 nucleotides agree with TRBD1. Looked up from germline, CDR1 is MNHEY and CDR2 is SVGAGI. This CDR3 has 14 amino acids. After removal of 3 bases from V and 10 bases from J, the junction contained 6 bases not matched to a gene. CDR3 nucleotide sequence: TGTGCCAGCAGTTATAACAGGGGAGCATCACCCCTCCACTTT. This gives the protein CASSYNRGASPLHF.

This chain joins TRBV7-3 and TRBJ2-1; TRBD2 is a possible D gene (6 bases). Per germline, CDR1 SGHTA and CDR2 FQGTGA. The CDR3 is 16 amino acids. Trimming removed 1 base at V and 1 base at J, with 11 bases between. The CDR3 sequence: CASSLIGGKSYNEQFF. CDR3 nucleotides: TGTGCCAGCAGCTTAATCGGCGGGAAGTCCTACAATGAGCAGTTCTTC.

Note on this clonotype: This clone may be a read error of a much larger clone one base away. V is TRBV27 and J is TRBJ1-2; TRBD1 matches at 7 bases. The germline CDR1 and CDR2 sequences are MNHEY and SMNVEV (reference sequence). This CDR3 spans 13 amino acids. J lost 10 bases, V lost 4 bases, and 9 bases had no gene match. The CDR3: CASSSDRANDYTF. For the CDR3, the DNA is TGTGCCAGCAGTTCAGACAGGGCTAATGACTACACCTTC.

This clonotype was detected ten times or more. V is TRBV28 and J is TRBJ1-3; maybe TRBD1 (5 bases). This CDR3 is 15 amino acids long. The germline gives CDR1 MDHEN, CDR2 SYDVKM. With 1 base removed from V and 0 bases from J, the gap between germline ends came to 7 bases. In DNA, the CDR3 is TGTGCCAGCAGTTTATTGGGGGGCTCTGGAAACACCATATATTTT. As protein: CASSLLGGSGNTIYF.

This clonotype showed up just a few times. The chain employs TRBV20-1 and TRBJ2-7; either TRBD1 or TRBD2 may supply D (6 bases each). The CDR3 covers 16 residues. Trimming took off 1 base at V and 2 bases at J, with 18 bases between the two ends. Germline CDR1 DFQATT, CDR2 SNEGSKA (reference sequence). The CDR3 region has the DNA TGCAGTGCTAGAGGGGAAACCGGGGGCCCCACCTACGAGCAGTACTTC. This encodes CSARGETGGPTYEQYF.

This clonotype was counted a few times. The chain carries TRBV6-2 or TRBV6-3 and TRBJ1-6; 7 nucleotides line up with TRBD1. CDR3 size: 14 residues. J was trimmed by 6 bases and V by 6 bases; bases with no gene match: 5. In germline, CDR1 is MNHEY, CDR2 SVGEGT. The CDR3: CASSSGQINSPLHF. The DNA for the CDR3 is TGTGCCAGCAGCTCGGGACAGATTAATTCACCCCTCCACTTT.

The chain links TRBV30 to TRBJ2-7, with TRBD1 identical over 8 bases. There are 15 residues in the CDR3. Unmatched junction bases numbered 8, after V lost 3 bases and J lost 1 base. The germline gives CDR1 GTSNPN, CDR2 SVGIG (reference sequence). This CDR3 reads CAWSGTGPSSYEQYF. In DNA, the CDR3 is TGTGCCTGGAGCGGGACAGGCCCATCGTCCTACGAGCAGTACTTC.

V is TRBV20-1 and J is TRBJ2-3, with TRBD2 matching over 7 bases. CDR3 length: 15 residues. The junction had 4 bases not matched to a gene; V was cut back by 0 bases and J by 1 base. Germline V CDR1 and CDR2: DFQATT, SNEGSKA (reference sequence). Here the CDR3 reads CSAREGAGRTDTQYF. Written as DNA, the CDR3 is TGCAGTGCTAGAGAAGGAGCGGGGCGCACAGATACGCAGTATTTT.